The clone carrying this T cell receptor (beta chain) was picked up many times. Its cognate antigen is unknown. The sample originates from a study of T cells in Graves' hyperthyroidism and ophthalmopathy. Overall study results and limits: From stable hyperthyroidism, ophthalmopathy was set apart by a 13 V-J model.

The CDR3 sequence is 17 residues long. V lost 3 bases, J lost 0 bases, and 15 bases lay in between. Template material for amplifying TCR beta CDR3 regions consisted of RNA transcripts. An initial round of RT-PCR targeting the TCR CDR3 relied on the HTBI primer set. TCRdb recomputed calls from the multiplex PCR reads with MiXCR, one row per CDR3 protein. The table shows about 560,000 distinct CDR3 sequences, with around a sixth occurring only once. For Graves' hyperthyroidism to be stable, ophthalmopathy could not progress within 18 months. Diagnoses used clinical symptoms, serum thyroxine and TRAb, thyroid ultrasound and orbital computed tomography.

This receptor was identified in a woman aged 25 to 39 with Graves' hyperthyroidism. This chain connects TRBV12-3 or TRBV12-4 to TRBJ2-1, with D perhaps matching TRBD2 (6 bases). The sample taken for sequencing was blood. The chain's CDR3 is CASSLVAALSSYNEQFF. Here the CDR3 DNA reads TGTGCCAGCAGTTTGGTAGCGGCCCTAAGCTCCTACAATGAGCAGTTCTTC.